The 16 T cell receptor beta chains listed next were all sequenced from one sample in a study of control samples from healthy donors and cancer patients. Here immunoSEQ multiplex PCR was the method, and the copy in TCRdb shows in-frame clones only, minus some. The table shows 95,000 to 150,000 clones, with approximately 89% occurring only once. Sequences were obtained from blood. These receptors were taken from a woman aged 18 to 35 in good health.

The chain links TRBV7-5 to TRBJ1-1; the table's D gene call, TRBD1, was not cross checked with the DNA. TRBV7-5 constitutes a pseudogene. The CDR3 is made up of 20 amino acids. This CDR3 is CVRSLDPPQDRGQMNTEAFF. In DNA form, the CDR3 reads TGTGTCAGAAGCTTAGACCCCCCCCAGGACAGGGGGCAGATGAACACTGAAGCTTTCTTT.

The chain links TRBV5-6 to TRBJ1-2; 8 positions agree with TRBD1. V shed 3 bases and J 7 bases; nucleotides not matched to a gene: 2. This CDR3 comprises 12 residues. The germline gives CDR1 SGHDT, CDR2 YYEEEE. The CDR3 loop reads CASSYRGAGYTF. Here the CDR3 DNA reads TGTGCCAGCAGCTACAGGGGGGCTGGCTACACCTTC.

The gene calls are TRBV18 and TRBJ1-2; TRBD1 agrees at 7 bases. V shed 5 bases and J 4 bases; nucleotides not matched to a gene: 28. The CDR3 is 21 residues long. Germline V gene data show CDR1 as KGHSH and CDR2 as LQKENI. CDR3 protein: CASSLGPPVPAIYQGVYGYTF. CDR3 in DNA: TGTGCCAGCTCATTAGGCCCCCCGGTACCCGCCATTTATCAGGGGGTCTATGGCTACACCTTC.

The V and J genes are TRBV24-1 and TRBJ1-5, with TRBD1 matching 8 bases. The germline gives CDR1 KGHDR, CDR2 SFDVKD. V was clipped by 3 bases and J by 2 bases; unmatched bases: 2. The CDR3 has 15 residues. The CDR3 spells CATSDPGQGNQPQHF. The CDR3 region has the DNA TGTGCCACCAGTGATCCGGGACAGGGCAATCAGCCCCAGCATTTT.

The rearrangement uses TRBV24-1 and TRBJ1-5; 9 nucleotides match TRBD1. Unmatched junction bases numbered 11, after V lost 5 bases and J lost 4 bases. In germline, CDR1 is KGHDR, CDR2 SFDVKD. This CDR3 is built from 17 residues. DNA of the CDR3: TGTGCCACCAGTGGCCCCGGACAGGGGAGAGGAAATCAGCCCCAGCATTTT. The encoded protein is CATSGPGQGRGNQPQHF.

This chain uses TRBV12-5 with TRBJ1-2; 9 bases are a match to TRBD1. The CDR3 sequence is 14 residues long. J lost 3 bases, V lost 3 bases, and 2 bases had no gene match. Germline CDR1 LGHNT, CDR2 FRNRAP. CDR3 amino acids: CASGFGDRDYGYTF. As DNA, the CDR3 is TGTGCTAGTGGTTTTGGGGACAGGGACTATGGCTACACCTTC.

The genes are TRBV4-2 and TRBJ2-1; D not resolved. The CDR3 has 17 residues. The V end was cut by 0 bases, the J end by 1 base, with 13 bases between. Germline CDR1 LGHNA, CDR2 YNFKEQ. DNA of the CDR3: TGTGCCAGCAGCCAAGATCACACCCCGACATCCTACAATGAGCAGTTCTTC. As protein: CASSQDHTPTSYNEQFF.

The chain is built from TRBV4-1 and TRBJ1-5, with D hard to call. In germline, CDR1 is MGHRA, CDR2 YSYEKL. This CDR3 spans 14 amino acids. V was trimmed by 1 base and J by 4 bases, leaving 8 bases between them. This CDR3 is CASSQGARNQPQHF. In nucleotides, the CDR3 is TGCGCCAGCAGCCAAGGGGCGCGTAATCAGCCCCAGCATTTT.

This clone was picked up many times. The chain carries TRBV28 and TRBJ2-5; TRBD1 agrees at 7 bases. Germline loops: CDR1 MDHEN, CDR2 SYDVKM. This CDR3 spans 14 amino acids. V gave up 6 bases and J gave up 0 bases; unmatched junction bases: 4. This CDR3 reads CASSPGQNQETQYF. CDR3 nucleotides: TGTGCCAGCAGCCCGGGACAGAACCAAGAGACCCAGTACTTC. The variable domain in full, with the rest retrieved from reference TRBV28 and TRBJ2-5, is DVKVTQSSRYLVKRTGEKVFLECVQDMDHENMFWYRQDPGLGLRLIYFSYDVKMKEKGDIPEGYSVSREKKERFSLILESASTNQTSMYLCASSPGQNQETQYFGPGTRLLVL.

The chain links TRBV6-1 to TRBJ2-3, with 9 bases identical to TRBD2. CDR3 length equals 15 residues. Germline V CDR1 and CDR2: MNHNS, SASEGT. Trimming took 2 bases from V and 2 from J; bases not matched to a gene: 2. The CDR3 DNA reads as TGTGCCAGCAGTGAACCGGGACTAGCCACAGATACGCAGTATTTT. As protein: CASSEPGLATDTQYF.

CDR3 sequence: CASSTTGSTDTQYF. The CDR3 DNA reads TGTGCCAGTAGTACGACGGGAAGCACAGATACGCAGTATTTT. V and J are TRBV19 and TRBJ2-3; TRBD2 is a possible D gene (5 bases). Trimming stripped 4 bases from V and 0 bases from J, with 8 bases between. Per germline, CDR1 LNHDA and CDR2 SQIVND (reference sequence). The CDR3 has 14 residues.

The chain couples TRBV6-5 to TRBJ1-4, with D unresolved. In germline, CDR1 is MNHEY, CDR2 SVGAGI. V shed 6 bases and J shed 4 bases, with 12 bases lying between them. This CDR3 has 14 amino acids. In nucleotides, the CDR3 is TGTGCCAGCAGCGAGCGACTGCGTAATGAAAAACTGTTTTTT. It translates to CASSERLRNEKLFF.

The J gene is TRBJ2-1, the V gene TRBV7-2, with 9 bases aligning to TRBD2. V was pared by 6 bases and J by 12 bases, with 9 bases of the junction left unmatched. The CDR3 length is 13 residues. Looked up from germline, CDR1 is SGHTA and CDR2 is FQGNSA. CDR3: CASSYSGRGGQFF. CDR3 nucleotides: TGTGCCAGCAGTTATAGCGGGAGAGGCGGGCAGTTCTTC.

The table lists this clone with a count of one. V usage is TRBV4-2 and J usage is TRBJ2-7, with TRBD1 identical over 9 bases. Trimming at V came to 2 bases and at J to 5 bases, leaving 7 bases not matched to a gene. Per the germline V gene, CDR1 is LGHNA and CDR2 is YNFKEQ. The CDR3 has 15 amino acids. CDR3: CASSQSGTGINEQYF. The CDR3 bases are TGTGCCAGCAGCCAATCCGGGACAGGGATCAACGAGCAGTACTTC.

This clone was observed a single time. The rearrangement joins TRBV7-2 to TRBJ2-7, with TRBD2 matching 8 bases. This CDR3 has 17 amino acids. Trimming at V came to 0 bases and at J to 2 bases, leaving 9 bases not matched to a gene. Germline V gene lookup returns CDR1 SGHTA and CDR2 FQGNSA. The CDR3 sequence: CASSLAYRTSGAYEQYF. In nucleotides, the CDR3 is TGTGCCAGCAGCTTAGCCTACCGTACTAGCGGAGCCTACGAGCAGTACTTC. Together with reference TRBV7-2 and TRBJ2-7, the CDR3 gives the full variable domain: GAGVSQSPSNKVTEKGKDVELRCDPISGHTALYWYRQSLGQGLEFLIYFQGNSAPDKSGLPSDRFSAERTGGSVSTLTIQRTQQEDSAVYLCASSLAYRTSGAYEQYFGPGTRLTVT.

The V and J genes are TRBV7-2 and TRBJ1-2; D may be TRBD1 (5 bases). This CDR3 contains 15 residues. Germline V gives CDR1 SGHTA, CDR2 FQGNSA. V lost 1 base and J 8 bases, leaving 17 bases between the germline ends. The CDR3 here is CASSLGKLVGGGYTF. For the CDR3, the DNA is TGTGCCAGCAGCTTAGGAAAGCTGGTCGGGGGGGGCTACACCTTC.